This passage covers 31 T cell receptor beta chains from one sample sequenced in a study of T cells in Graves' hyperthyroidism and ophthalmopathy. Amplified TCR beta CDR3 regions derived from RNA transcripts. HTBI primers drove first-round RT-PCR of the TCR CDR3. TCRdb re-derived calls from the multiplex PCR reads in MiXCR, one entry per CDR3 protein. Counted here are about 270,000 distinct CDR3 sequences, about 25% occurring once; the ten biggest clones make up about 30%. Sequenced input: blood. The receptors derive from a man in his forties with Graves' hyperthyroidism that later progressed to Graves' ophthalmopathy.

This chain uses TRBV5-6 with TRBJ1-1; D is unclear. Germline CDR1 reads SGHDT; CDR2 reads YYEEEE. CDR3 length: 14 amino acids. The V and J ends lost 3 bases and 2 bases respectively, with 11 bases between them. CDR3 DNA sequence: TGTGCCAGCAGCTGGGGTCCTCTAAACACTGAAGCTTTCTTT. This sequence encodes CASSWGPLNTEAFF.

At least ten counts were recorded for this clonotype. The genes are TRBV10-3 and TRBJ1-1, with D possibly matching TRBD1 (5 bases). The germline V and J ends were trimmed by 6 bases and 3 bases, with 20 bases remaining between them. The CDR3 covers 16 residues. Per germline, CDR1 ENHRY and CDR2 SYGVKD. CDR3 amino acids: CAISDPPTTAYTEAFF. DNA of the CDR3: TGTGCCATCAGCGATCCCCCTACGACAGCCTACACTGAAGCTTTCTTT.

The rearrangement uses TRBV6-1 and TRBJ2-6, with D perhaps assigned TRBD1 or TRBD2 (5 bases each). Trimming took 10 bases from V and 3 from J, leaving 13 bases between them. The germline V gene encodes CDR1 MNHNS and CDR2 SASEGT. The CDR3 extends over 14 amino acids. CDR3 loop: CATGSGSGANVLTF. CDR3 coding DNA: TGTGCCACTGGCTCAGGGAGTGGGGCCAACGTCCTGACTTTC.

This CDR3 is CASRVGQGWRNTEAFF. The DNA of the CDR3 is TGTGCCAGCAGGGTCGGGCAGGGATGGAGGAACACTGAAGCTTTCTTT. The chain is built from TRBV6-1 and TRBJ1-1, with D possibly TRBD1 on 5 matching bases. This CDR3 comprises 16 residues. The germline V gene has CDR1 MNHNS and CDR2 SASEGT. V was shortened by 6 bases and J by 1 base, with 18 bases between the two germline ends.

This clonotype was seen only a few times. The chain links TRBV19 to TRBJ2-7, with 7 bases aligning to TRBD1. The CDR3 consists of 16 residues. The germline gives CDR1 LNHDA, CDR2 SQIVND (reference sequence). V dropped 3 bases and J dropped 3; count of bases not matched to a gene: 11. The CDR3 DNA sequence: TGTGCCAGTAGTATCCCCCAAGGGACAGCCGGCTACGAGCAGTACTTC. It is translated as CASSIPQGTAGYEQYF. Complete variable domain (other parts from reference TRBV19 and TRBJ2-7): DGGITQSPKYLFRKEGQNVTLSCEQNLNHDAMYWYRQDPGQGLRLIYYSQIVNDFQKGDIAEGYSVSREKKESFPLTVTSAQKNPTAFYLCASSIPQGTAGYEQYFGPGTRLTVT.

This clonotype came up once. The chain carries TRBV12-3 or TRBV12-4 and TRBJ2-7, with 7 bases fitting TRBD2. CDR3 length equals 15 residues. V dropped 3 bases and J dropped 2; count of bases not matched to a gene: 7. CDR3 in amino acids: CASSLTASGTYEQYF. The CDR3 DNA follows: TGTGCCAGCAGTTTGACGGCTAGCGGTACCTACGAGCAGTACTTC.

This clonotype was seen more than once but under ten times. The chain is built from TRBV11-1 and TRBJ1-6, with D perhaps matching TRBD1 (6 bases). Trimming removed 3 bases at V and 7 bases at J, with 19 bases between. CDR3 length equals 17 residues. Germline CDR1 and CDR2: SGHAT and FQDESV (reference sequence). The CDR3 DNA reads as TGTGCCAGCAGCTTTCCCCCCGGGACAAACCAAAATTCACCCCTCCACTTT. Its protein product is CASSFPPGTNQNSPLHF.

The sample holds many counts of this clonotype. Here the CDR3 DNA reads TGCAGTGCTAGAGGACGACAGGGACATGGCTACACCTTC. Translated: CSARGRQGHGYTF. This chain joins TRBV20-1 and TRBJ1-2; 7 nucleotides line up with TRBD1. The junction had 5 bases not matched to a gene; V was cut back by 1 base and J by 6 bases. Germline CDR1 and CDR2: DFQATT and SNEGSKA (reference sequence). The CDR3 totals 13 residues.

This clonotype was seen repeatedly, ten times or more. The gene calls are TRBV12-3 or TRBV12-4 and TRBJ1-1; possible D gene TRBD1, 6 bases. The CDR3 is made up of 14 amino acids. V lost 5 bases, J lost 5 bases, and 15 bases lay in between. The CDR3 DNA is TGTGCCAGCAGTACCCGGGGGCCGGGAACTGAAGCTTTCTTT. Amino acid sequence: CASSTRGPGTEAFF.

The chain links TRBV6-2 or TRBV6-3 to TRBJ2-7, with 8 positions matching TRBD1. The CDR3 is 18 amino acids. V lost 4 bases and J lost 3; bases outside the gene matches: 17. Germline V lookup: CDR1 MNHEY, CDR2 SVGEGT. In DNA form, the CDR3 reads TGTGCCAGCAGTTTATCCCTTTCGATCTCAGGGGGCAACTACGAGCAGTACTTC. This encodes CASSLSLSISGGNYEQYF.

This clonotype was counted only a few times. The chain recombines TRBV30 with TRBJ1-2; D unclear. The CDR3 contains 12 residues. Trimming shortened V by 1 base and J by 8 bases, and 11 bases separated the two germline ends. CDR1 and CDR2 from the germline V gene are GTSNPN and SVGIG (reference sequence). The CDR3 DNA reads TGTGCCTGGAGTGAGGAGGGAGTGGGCTACACCTTC. Amino acids: CAWSEEGVGYTF.

This chain connects TRBV19 to TRBJ2-5; D is unresolved. CDR1 LNHDA and CDR2 SQIVND come from the germline V gene (reference sequence). V dropped 6 bases and J dropped 4 bases, with 18 bases sitting between them. The CDR3 runs 15 residues. The CDR3 region is CASSTLSRAIETQYF. CDR3 bases: TGTGCCAGTAGCACCCTTTCGAGAGCTATAGAGACCCAGTACTTC. Variable domain in full (rest from reference TRBV19 and TRBJ2-5): DGGITQSPKYLFRKEGQNVTLSCEQNLNHDAMYWYRQDPGQGLRLIYYSQIVNDFQKGDIAEGYSVSREKKESFPLTVTSAQKNPTAFYLCASSTLSRAIETQYFGPGTRLLVL.

This clonotype was detected ten times or more. The J gene is TRBJ1-3, the V gene TRBV12-3 or TRBV12-4; D is perhaps TRBD1 (6 bases). Trimming removed 4 bases at V and 0 bases at J, with 10 bases between. This CDR3 spans 15 amino acids. CDR3 nucleotide sequence: TGTGCCAGCAGTTCTAACAGGGCCTCTGGAAACACCATATATTTT. Amino acid sequence: CASSSNRASGNTIYF.

This clonotype was detected many times. The chain recombines TRBV6-1 with TRBJ2-2; D not certain. The CDR3 has 13 residues. Trimming removed 8 bases from V and 2 bases from J, with 9 bases in between. The germline gives CDR1 MNHNS, CDR2 SASEGT. CDR3 region: CASFRTNTGELFF. The CDR3 nucleotides are TGTGCCAGCTTCCGGACCAACACCGGGGAGCTGTTTTTT.

This clonotype was seen repeatedly, ten times or more. This chain uses TRBV11-2 with TRBJ2-5; possibly TRBD1 for D (6 bases). Trimming stripped 4 bases from V and 2 bases from J, with 11 bases between. Looked up from germline, CDR1 is SGHAT and CDR2 is FQNNGV. The CDR3 totals 14 residues. The CDR3 DNA follows: TGTGCCAGCAGCTCAAATACAGGGCAAGAGACCCAGTACTTC. It encodes CASSSNTGQETQYF. The whole variable domain, remainder taken from reference TRBV11-2 and TRBJ2-5, is EAGVAQSPRYKIIEKRQSVAFWCNPISGHATLYWYQQILGQGPKLLIQFQNNGVVDDSQLPKDRFSAERLKGVDSTLKIQPAKLEDSAVYLCASSSNTGQETQYFGPGTRLLVL.

This clonotype was seen a few times. The chain combines TRBV6-2 or TRBV6-3 with TRBJ2-7; 11 nucleotides align to TRBD2. Germline-derived CDR1 and CDR2 are MNHEY and SVGEGT. The CDR3 sequence is 14 residues long. Trimming at V came to 6 bases and at J to 5 bases, leaving 6 bases not matched to a gene. The CDR3 here is CASRGTSGSDEQYF. For the CDR3, the DNA is TGTGCCAGCAGGGGGACTAGCGGTTCCGACGAGCAGTACTTC.

This clonotype was detected only a few times. The gene calls are TRBV29-1 and TRBJ2-7, with a tentative D call TRBD2 (5 bases). This CDR3 comprises 15 residues. Germline CDR1 and CDR2: SQVTM and ANQGSEA. The V end was cut by 4 bases, the J end by 0 bases, with 16 bases between. Written as DNA, the CDR3 is TGCAGCGTTGCGGCGGGTAGCTCGCCCTCCTACGAGCAGTACTTC. It translates to CSVAAGSSPSYEQYF.

This clonotype was counted ten times or more. The chain is built from TRBV11-2 and TRBJ2-7; a possible D gene is TRBD1 (5 bases). The CDR3 runs to 13 residues. The ends were cut back, 0 bases at V and 5 bases at J, with 8 bases in the middle. The V gene's germline CDR1 is SGHAT and CDR2 FQNNGV. The chain's CDR3 is CASSLDRVNEQYF. CDR3 bases: TGTGCCAGCAGCTTAGACAGGGTCAACGAGCAGTACTTC.

The V gene is TRBV6-1, the J gene TRBJ1-1; tentatively, D is TRBD1 (6 bases). This CDR3 has 14 residues. Germline V gene data show CDR1 as MNHNS and CDR2 as SASEGT. Between the trimmed V and J ends, which lost 6 bases and 5 bases, there was a span of 16 bases. CDR3 in amino acids: CASRNRVSGTEAFF. In DNA form, the CDR3 reads TGTGCCAGCAGAAACAGGGTATCGGGTACTGAAGCTTTCTTT.

The sample holds many counts of this clonotype. The genes are TRBV19 and TRBJ2-5; TRBD2 matches 15 bases. CDR3 length: 17 residues. Germline V gene data show CDR1 as LNHDA and CDR2 as SQIVND (reference sequence). V shed 5 bases, J shed 4 bases, and the junction held 8 bases outside the gene matches. This CDR3 reads CASSLLGLAGGLETQYF. Here the CDR3 DNA reads TGTGCCAGTAGTCTCCTCGGACTAGCGGGAGGGCTAGAGACCCAGTACTTC.

This clonotype has at least ten counts. This chain connects TRBV7-1 to TRBJ2-3, with 13 bases fitting TRBD2. TRBV7-1 counts as an open reading frame of uncertain function. With V trimmed by 5 bases and J by 1 base, 12 bases remained unmatched. This CDR3 region has 19 residues. DNA for the CDR3: TGTGCCAGCAGCCCAACACCAACCGGGACTAGCGGGGGCACAGATACGCAGTATTTT. Translation: CASSPTPTGTSGGTDTQYF.

This clonotype was found many times. The genes are TRBV20-1 and TRBJ2-7; no clear D gene. Germline assignment: CDR1 DFQATT and CDR2 SNEGSKA (reference sequence). The germline V and J ends were trimmed by 3 bases and 3 bases, with 9 bases remaining between them. The CDR3 contains 12 residues. The CDR3 DNA reads as TGCAGTGCTAGCCCCTGGGACTACGAGCAGTACTTC. It codes for CSASPWDYEQYF.

This clonotype was picked up many times. This chain connects TRBV5-1 to TRBJ2-5; D is unclear. V was cut by 1 base and J by 3 bases, with 10 bases left in between. This CDR3 contains 14 residues. CDR1 is SGHRS, CDR2 YFSETQ, per germline. The CDR3 here is CASSLSPVEETQYF. As DNA, the CDR3 is TGCGCCAGCAGCTTGTCCCCGGTCGAAGAGACCCAGTACTTC.

This rearrangement joins TRBV20-1 to TRBJ2-5, with 10 bases lining up with TRBD2. Per germline, CDR1 DFQATT and CDR2 SNEGSKA (reference sequence). The J segment lost 5 bases and the V segment lost 5 bases, leaving 2 bases of the junction unmatched. This CDR3 contains 12 residues. DNA for the CDR3: TGCAGTGCTGGTAGCGGGAGGGAGACCCAGTACTTC. Protein sequence: CSAGSGRETQYF.

Many counts were recorded for this clonotype. The chain has TRBV4-1 and TRBJ2-7; no clear D gene. The V end was cut by 0 bases, the J end by 6 bases, with 12 bases between. Looked up from germline, CDR1 is MGHRA and CDR2 is YSYEKL. CDR3 length equals 14 residues. CDR3 bases: TGCGCCAGCAGCCAAGATCGGCAGGTGGCCGAGCAGTACTTC. Protein product: CASSQDRQVAEQYF.

The chain is built from TRBV30 and TRBJ2-7; the D is unclear. V shed 3 bases and J shed 3 bases, with 12 bases lying between them. The germline V gene has CDR1 GTSNPN and CDR2 SVGIG (reference sequence). The CDR3 has 13 amino acids. Here the CDR3 reads CAWRGSPIYEQYF. For the CDR3, the DNA is TGTGCCTGGAGGGGCAGTCCTATCTACGAGCAGTACTTC.

This clonotype has ten or more counts. This rearrangement joins TRBV19 to TRBJ2-7, with a tentative D call TRBD1 (6 bases). Trimming stripped 0 bases from V and 2 bases from J, with 14 bases between. The length of the CDR3 is 16 residues. The germline gives CDR1 LNHDA, CDR2 SQIVND (reference sequence). The CDR3 DNA sequence: TGTGCCAGTAGTATAGATCTCGGGACAACCCCCTACGAGCAGTACTTC. Translation: CASSIDLGTTPYEQYF. The full variable domain, in which reference TRBV19 and TRBJ2-7 provide the parts outside the CDR3, is DGGITQSPKYLFRKEGQNVTLSCEQNLNHDAMYWYRQDPGQGLRLIYYSQIVNDFQKGDIAEGYSVSREKKESFPLTVTSAQKNPTAFYLCASSIDLGTTPYEQYFGPGTRLTVT.

This clonotype has at least ten counts. This chain joins TRBV11-2 and TRBJ1-3; 7 bases are shared with TRBD1. This CDR3 has 17 amino acids. Trimming removed 1 base from V and 0 bases from J; junction bases left unmatched: 6. CDR1 and CDR2 (germline): SGHAT, FQNNGV. The CDR3 nucleotides read TGTGCCAGCAGCTTAGGCGGGACAGCCTCCTCTGGAAACACCATATATTTT. This encodes CASSLGGTASSGNTIYF.

This clonotype was picked up a small number of times. The rearrangement uses TRBV29-1 and TRBJ2-7; the D call may be TRBD1 or TRBD2 (5 bases each). Trimming stripped 6 bases from V and 6 bases from J, with 18 bases between. CDR1 and CDR2 from the germline V gene are SQVTM and ANQGSEA. This CDR3 comprises 13 residues. The CDR3 reads CSVLDGTMGEQYF. CDR3 sequence (DNA): TGCAGCGTGCTGGACGGGACGATGGGCGAGCAGTACTTC.

This chain joins TRBV28 and TRBJ1-5, with unresolved D. CDR3 length: 16 amino acids. V was shortened by 3 bases and J by 2 bases, with 14 bases between the two germline ends. Germline V gene sequence: CDR1 MDHEN, CDR2 SYDVKM. CDR3 sequence (DNA): TGTGCCAGCAGTTTCGCCGGGTCCGGGGGCAATCAGCCCCAGCATTTT. Its translation: CASSFAGSGGNQPQHF.

V usage is TRBV28 and J usage is TRBJ2-5, with D possibly being TRBD2 (6 bases). Germline V CDR1 and CDR2: MDHEN, SYDVKM. The CDR3 is 14 residues long. Trimming stripped 6 bases from V and 2 bases from J, with 13 bases between. CDR3 DNA sequence: TGTGCCAGCAGCACCGGGGGTGTTCAAGAGACCCAGTACTTC. Residues: CASSTGGVQETQYF.